The 2 T cell receptor beta chains below were found in one sample sequenced in a study of post-analysis software for immune sequencing data. Study-wide results and caveats: Comparison of patients with controls showed a handful of TRBV segments more frequent in patients, TRBV5-6, TRBV5-1 and TRBV20-1 among them.

For these receptors, no antigen is known. Unique-molecular-identifier-tagged TCR beta cDNA libraries were used. Each CDR3 protein is one row after TCRdb ran MiXCR on the PCR reads. This table holds about 380,000 distinct CDR3 sequences, less than 40% found once. The sequenced sample was blood. The receptors were gathered from a girl aged 5-17 years with multiple sclerosis.

This clonotype was seen a few times. This chain links TRBV4-1 with TRBJ2-3, with 10 bases fitting TRBD2. Germline V CDR1 and CDR2: MGHRA, YSYEKL. The CDR3 totals 17 residues. The junction had 10 bases not matched to a gene; V was cut back by 3 bases and J by 4 bases. The CDR3 sequence is CASSHGLADTRSDTQYF. The CDR3 bases are TGCGCCAGCAGCCATGGACTAGCGGATACCAGGTCAGATACGCAGTATTTT.

Comment on this clonotype: One junction end disagrees with the germline gene, perhaps due to a read error. This CDR3 is CASSLAANEKPFF. The CDR3 region has the DNA TGCGCCAGCAGCCTTGCAGCTAATGAAAAACCGTTTTTT. The V gene is TRBV4-1, the J gene TRBJ1-4; D call uncertain. This CDR3 has 13 amino acids. The germline V gene encodes CDR1 MGHRA and CDR2 YSYEKL.